This T cell receptor beta chain was profiled in a study of CD8 T cells in ankylosing spondylitis. Quantitative molecular-barcoded 5'-RACE generated the TCR beta libraries. TCRdb re-derived calls from the 5' RACE reads in MiXCR, one entry per CDR3 protein. The profile shows about 100,000 distinct CDR3 sequences, 24% of them singletons. Looked up from germline, CDR1 is DFQATT and CDR2 is SNEGSKA (reference sequence). The CDR3 covers 14 residues. After removal of 5 bases from V and 6 bases from J, the junction contained 10 bases not matched to a gene. The chain employs TRBV20-1 and TRBJ2-1; TRBD2 matches 7 bases. The sequence was collected from a male donor with ankylosing spondylitis. The sample taken for sequencing was synovial fluid, either unsorted or a sorted T cell fraction (not recorded which). CDR3 coding DNA: TGCAGTGCTCGCAGGACTGGGGGGGTCAATGAGCAGTTCTTC. It encodes CSARRTGGVNEQFF.